Listed here are 29 T cell receptor beta chains from one sample, sequenced in a study of T-cell memory formation after mild COVID-19. TCRdb called the 5' RACE reads again in MiXCR, with one record for every CDR3 protein. The table shows approximately 150,000 distinct CDR3 sequences, with about 14% occurring only once. Sequenced input: PBMCs or a T cell subset sorted from them (not recorded which). Source of these receptors: an adult woman who had mild COVID-19 (a few samples of this study predate the infection). Cell type and time point are not known.

The rearrangement links TRBV18 to TRBJ1-5; perhaps TRBD1 as D (6 bases). Germline V lookup: CDR1 KGHSH, CDR2 LQKENI. CDR3 length: 14 residues. V shed 2 bases and J shed 7 bases, with 12 bases lying between them. CDR3 coding DNA: TGTGCCAGCTCACCAGGCAGGGGTGACCAGCCCCAGCATTTT. Its translation: CASSPGRGDQPQHF.

The rearrangement uses TRBV30 and TRBJ1-1; D not resolved. CDR3 length: 13 residues. Germline assignment: CDR1 GTSNPN and CDR2 SVGIG (reference sequence). Trimming stripped 2 bases from V and 6 bases from J, with 13 bases between. Written as DNA, the CDR3 is TGTGCCTGGAGTAGGAGGGCAGGCGCTGAAGCTTTCTTT. Translating it yields CAWSRRAGAEAFF.

This clonotype was found a few times. This sequence joins TRBV6-2 or TRBV6-3 and TRBJ1-6, with D unresolved. The CDR3 is 13 residues long. Trimming shortened V by 7 bases and J by 4 bases, and 8 bases separated the two germline ends. The germline V gene has CDR1 MNHEY and CDR2 SVGEGT. The CDR3 DNA sequence: TGTGCCAGCATGGGTGGTTATAATTCACCCCTCCACTTT. It is translated as CASMGGYNSPLHF.

This clonotype occurred a few times. The rearrangement links TRBV5-1 to TRBJ2-1, with D perhaps matching TRBD2 (5 bases). The germline V gene encodes CDR1 SGHRS and CDR2 YFSETQ. This CDR3 region has 15 residues. The V and J ends lost 4 bases and 9 bases respectively, with 20 bases between them. CDR3 bases: TGCGCCAGCAGCGTTAACGGGAAGGCAGGCAGTGAGCAGTTCTTC. It is translated as CASSVNGKAGSEQFF.

This clonotype was found a few times. J is TRBJ1-2 and V is TRBV6-6; TRBD1 matches at 8 bases. CDR3 length equals 16 residues. J was trimmed by 8 bases and V by 2 bases; bases with no gene match: 13. In germline, CDR1 is MNHNY, CDR2 SVGAGI (reference sequence). The CDR3 protein is CASSYPLGQETIGYTF. The DNA for the CDR3 is TGTGCCAGCAGTTACCCCCTGGGACAGGAAACCATCGGCTACACCTTC.

This clonotype turned up a few times. The CDR3 reads CASSPLAGRMDTQYF. Written as DNA, the CDR3 is TGTGCCAGCAGTCCACTAGCGGGAAGAATGGATACGCAGTATTTT. The J gene is TRBJ2-3, the V gene TRBV6-2 or TRBV6-3; 10 nucleotides line up with TRBD2. The germline V gene has CDR1 MNHEY and CDR2 SVGEGT. CDR3 length: 15 residues. J was trimmed by 6 bases and V by 5 bases; bases with no gene match: 8.

The table lists this clonotype with a few counts. The chain couples TRBV13 to TRBJ2-1, with TRBD2 identical over 9 bases. V dropped 4 bases and J dropped 3; count of bases not matched to a gene: 4. The V gene's germline CDR1 is PRHDT and CDR2 FYEKMQ (reference sequence). The CDR3 length is 15 residues. This CDR3 reads CASSSFSGSYNEQFF. The CDR3 DNA is TGTGCCAGCAGCTCCTTTAGCGGGAGCTACAATGAGCAGTTCTTC.

The V call is TRBV10-3, the J call TRBJ2-1; 7 nucleotides agree with TRBD2. Germline V gives CDR1 ENHRY, CDR2 SYGVKD. The CDR3 length is 14 residues. V was clipped by 4 bases and J by 0 bases; unmatched bases: 0. As DNA, the CDR3 is TGTGCCATCAGTGGGACTAGCTCCTACAATGAGCAGTTCTTC. As protein: CAISGTSSYNEQFF.

The chain links TRBV5-5 to TRBJ2-3, with TRBD2 matching 7 bases. The ends lost 0 bases at V and 0 bases at J; junction bases unmatched: 4. There are 16 residues in the CDR3. The germline gives CDR1 SGHKS, CDR2 YYEKEE (reference sequence). CDR3 amino acids: CASSLVLTSSTDTQYF. The CDR3 DNA is TGTGCCAGCAGCTTGGTTTTGACTAGCAGCACAGATACGCAGTATTTT.

This clonotype was counted a few times. The V call is TRBV10-3, the J call TRBJ1-6, with D unclear. The CDR3 totals 14 residues. CDR1 and CDR2 (germline): ENHRY, SYGVKD. The V and J ends lost 6 bases and 1 base respectively, with 7 bases between them. The CDR3 bases are TGTGCCATCAGGCGGGATTCCTATAATTCACCCCTCCACTTT. This gives the protein CAIRRDSYNSPLHF.

V is TRBV5-1 and J is TRBJ2-3; 9 bases are a match to TRBD1. Trimming at V came to 8 bases and at J to 5 bases, leaving 12 bases not matched to a gene. This CDR3 is 15 amino acids long. Germline V gene lookup returns CDR1 SGHRS and CDR2 YFSETQ. The CDR3 sequence: CASTDGTGNKDTQYF. Written as DNA, the CDR3 is TGCGCCAGTACTGACGGGACAGGGAATAAAGATACGCAGTATTTT.

The rearrangement joins TRBV5-5 to TRBJ2-2, with D possibly TRBD1 on 7 matching bases. V gave up 1 base and J gave up 5 bases, with 15 bases separating them. CDR3 length equals 16 residues. Germline CDR1 reads SGHKS; CDR2 reads YYEKEE (reference sequence). Here the CDR3 reads CASSLSGQEGTGELFF. DNA for the CDR3: TGTGCCAGCAGCTTGAGCGGACAGGAGGGGACCGGGGAGCTGTTTTTT.

This clonotype has a handful of counts. The V gene is TRBV12-3 or TRBV12-4, the J gene TRBJ2-3; a weak D match, TRBD2 (7 bases). The V end lost 3 bases, the J end lost 1 base, and 20 bases lay between the germline ends. The CDR3 runs 18 residues. This chain's CDR3 is CASSFGGRGSVGTDTQYF. CDR3 DNA: TGTGCCAGCAGTTTCGGGGGGCGAGGGAGCGTTGGCACAGATACGCAGTATTTT.

This clonotype has just a few counts. The chain employs TRBV5-5 and TRBJ2-1; D may correspond to TRBD1 or TRBD2 (5 bases each). The germline CDR1 and CDR2 sequences are SGHKS and YYEKEE (reference sequence). The CDR3 sequence is 15 residues long. The V and J ends lost 3 bases and 3 bases respectively, with 13 bases between them. CDR3 DNA: TGTGCCAGCAGCTCCCCGGGACGACGCTACAATGAGCAGTTCTTC. Its protein is CASSSPGRRYNEQFF.

The rearrangement uses TRBV6-5 and TRBJ2-7; D not certain. The CDR3 is 15 amino acids. V shed 2 bases and J shed 4 bases, with 15 bases lying between them. From germline, CDR1 is MNHEY and CDR2 SVGAGI. The CDR3 reads CASSYRIEYTYEQYF. CDR3 nucleotides: TGTGCCAGCAGTTACAGGATAGAATATACGTACGAGCAGTACTTC.

The chain employs TRBV6-5 and TRBJ2-3; the D gene could be TRBD1 or TRBD2 (7 bases each). Trimming took 6 bases from V and 4 from J, leaving 20 bases between them. The CDR3 is made up of 16 amino acids. CDR1 is MNHEY and CDR2 is SVGAGI in the germline V gene. The DNA of the CDR3 is TGTGCCAGCAGCCTCCTGAGCGCAGGGGGGGCAGATACGCAGTATTTT. It yields the protein CASSLLSAGGADTQYF.

In this sample, this clonotype turned up many times. V gene TRBV12-3 or TRBV12-4 combines with J gene TRBJ2-7; TRBD2 agrees at 12 bases. The CDR3 is made up of 14 amino acids. J gave up 4 bases and V 6 bases, and 4 bases lay outside the gene matches. The CDR3 coding sequence is TGTGCCAGCAGGCTGACTAGCGGGAGTTACGAGCAGTACTTC. Protein product: CASRLTSGSYEQYF.

The chain uses TRBV4-3 and TRBJ2-1; D remains ambiguous. The V end lost 1 base, the J end lost 10 bases, and 11 bases lay between the germline ends. Germline V CDR1 and CDR2: LGHNA, YSLEER. The CDR3 consists of 13 residues. The CDR3 spells CASSQGRFREQFF. DNA for the CDR3: TGCGCCAGCAGCCAAGGCAGGTTTCGGGAGCAGTTCTTC.

This clonotype was detected a few times. The chain has TRBV18 and TRBJ2-5; D not certain. CDR1 is KGHSH, CDR2 LQKENI, per germline. The CDR3 totals 12 residues. Between the trimmed V and J ends, which lost 2 bases and 4 bases, there was a span of 5 bases. CDR3 DNA sequence: TGTGCCAGCTCACCAAATCTAGAGACCCAGTACTTC. As protein: CASSPNLETQYF.

This clonotype was observed a few times. The V and J genes are TRBV10-3 and TRBJ2-2, with a tentative D call TRBD2 (5 bases). This CDR3 is built from 12 residues. The germline V gene has CDR1 ENHRY and CDR2 SYGVKD. Deletions cut 3 bases from V and 7 bases from J, with 6 bases between. DNA of the CDR3: TGTGCCATCAGTGAACGGGGCGGGGAGCTGTTTTTT. This gives the protein CAISERGGELFF.

The gene calls are TRBV7-9 and TRBJ2-3; TRBD1 aligns across 9 bases. This CDR3 is 16 amino acids long. V trimming: 0 bases; J trimming: 3 bases; junction bases outside the gene matches: 4. Germline V gives CDR1 SEHNR, CDR2 FQNEAQ (reference sequence). This chain's CDR3 is CASSLARQGGTDTQYF. The CDR3 DNA is TGTGCCAGCAGCTTAGCCCGACAGGGGGGGACAGATACGCAGTATTTT.

The chain joins TRBV19 to TRBJ1-2; D is unclear. The CDR3 consists of 15 residues. CDR1 is LNHDA, CDR2 SQIVND, per germline (reference sequence). Trimming pared 7 bases from V and 6 bases from J, leaving 21 bases between. This CDR3 reads CASTPERGRTDGYTF. DNA for the CDR3: TGTGCCAGTACACCAGAAAGAGGGAGGACGGATGGCTACACCTTC.

This clonotype was found a few times. The chain uses TRBV6-6 and TRBJ2-3; TRBD1 matches 8 bases. Germline CDR1 MNHNY, CDR2 SVGAGI (reference sequence). The trim removed 3 bases at V and 5 bases at J, leaving 4 bases unmatched. CDR3 length: 14 residues. CDR3 coding DNA: TGTGCCAGCAGTTATTTAACAGGGGGAGATACGCAGTATTTT. Amino acids: CASSYLTGGDTQYF.

A few counts support this clonotype. The chain combines TRBV3-1 with TRBJ2-5, with TRBD1 identical over 7 bases. Trimming at V came to 3 bases and at J to 5 bases, leaving 0 bases not matched to a gene. Per the germline V gene, CDR1 is LGHDT and CDR2 is YNNKEL (reference sequence). The CDR3 loop spans 12 amino acids. CDR3 sequence (DNA): TGTGCCAGCAGCCAGACAGGGGAGACCCAGTACTTC. Its protein is CASSQTGETQYF.

This clonotype was picked up a small number of times. V gene TRBV11-3 combines with J gene TRBJ1-5; 8 bases map to TRBD1. This CDR3 has 13 amino acids. V gave up 8 bases and J gave up 6 bases; unmatched junction bases: 6. CDR1 and CDR2 (germline): SGHNT, YENEEA. CDR3 nucleotide sequence: TGTGCCAGCGGTCAGGGGGCCGGTCAGCCCCAGCATTTT. Translated: CASGQGAGQPQHF.

This clonotype was seen only a few times. The rearrangement uses TRBV18 and TRBJ2-5, with D hard to call. The V gene's germline CDR1 is KGHSH and CDR2 LQKENI. V lost 3 bases to trimming and J lost 6 bases, with 11 bases between them. The CDR3 totals 13 residues. As DNA, the CDR3 is TGTGCCAGCTCACCGTGGCAGTGGAAGACCCAGTACTTC. This translates into CASSPWQWKTQYF.

The table lists this clonotype with a few counts. The V call is TRBV3-1, the J call TRBJ1-6, with D possibly TRBD1 on 6 matching bases. The germline gives CDR1 LGHDT, CDR2 YNNKEL (reference sequence). The CDR3 runs 16 residues. Between the trimmed V and J ends, which lost 4 bases and 7 bases, there was a span of 17 bases. The CDR3 DNA sequence: TGTGCCAGCAGCCGACCGGGCACAGGGAGGAATTCACCCCTCCACTTT. Translated, it gives CASSRPGTGRNSPLHF. The variable domain in full, with the rest retrieved from reference TRBV3-1 and TRBJ1-6, is DTAVSQTPKYLVTQMGNDKSIKCEQNLGHDTMYWYKQDSKKFLKIMFSYNNKELIINETVPNRFSPKSPDKAHLNLHINSLELGDSAVYFCASSRPGTGRNSPLHFGNGTRLTVT.

The genes are TRBV24-1 and TRBJ1-5; D unresolved. This CDR3 is 14 amino acids long. Trimming removed 0 bases from V and 3 bases from J, with 5 bases in between. Germline values: CDR1 KGHDR, CDR2 SFDVKD. This CDR3 reads CATSDLTANQPQHF. The CDR3 DNA reads TGTGCCACCAGTGATTTGACGGCCAATCAGCCCCAGCATTTT.

The chain joins TRBV12-3 or TRBV12-4 to TRBJ1-1; D unresolved. V lost 3 bases, J lost 2 bases, and 7 bases lay in between. This CDR3 region has 13 residues. In nucleotides, the CDR3 is TGTGCCAGCAGTTTTGTCACTAACACTGAAGCTTTCTTT. This encodes CASSFVTNTEAFF.